The 16 T cell receptor beta chains in this list originate from one sample, sequenced in a study of blood T cells in healthy people across ages. Together with a sample-barcoded 5' primer, a J-beta primer mix was included in a second PCR lasting about 7 to 12 cycles. TCRdb processed the 5' RACE reads anew with MiXCR; each CDR3 protein has one entry. Among approximately 800,000 distinct CDR3 sequences listed, roughly 53% were seen once. Sequencing was done on a sample of blood. The receptors come from a man of 80 years or more in good health.

The genes are TRBV27 and TRBJ2-1; perhaps TRBD2 as D (6 bases). CDR1 MNHEY and CDR2 SMNVEV come from the germline V gene (reference sequence). The CDR3 is 14 amino acids. The V gene lost 0 bases and the J gene lost 6 bases, with 9 bases spanning the gap. The CDR3 loop reads CASSLSGRGNEQFF. CDR3 coding DNA: TGTGCCAGCAGTTTATCCGGGAGAGGCAATGAGCAGTTCTTC.

The gene calls are TRBV5-1 and TRBJ2-7, with D perhaps matching TRBD1 or TRBD2 (5 bases each). The CDR3 has 14 residues. Germline loops: CDR1 SGHRS, CDR2 YFSETQ. V was cut by 4 bases and J by 7 bases, with 18 bases left in between. Here the CDR3 DNA reads TGCGCCAGCAGCCCCAGGGACCCCAACAATGAGCAGTACTTC. It translates to CASSPRDPNNEQYF.

V usage is TRBV2 and J usage is TRBJ1-2, with 7 bases that match TRBD1. The CDR3 extends over 13 amino acids. Germline V lookup: CDR1 SNHLY, CDR2 FYNNEI. Unmatched junction bases numbered 6, after V lost 7 bases and J lost 4 bases. The CDR3 region is CASTWTGSYGYTF. In DNA form, the CDR3 reads TGTGCCAGCACCTGGACAGGTTCCTATGGCTACACCTTC.

V and J are TRBV11-2 and TRBJ2-7; perhaps TRBD1 as D (6 bases). CDR1 is SGHAT and CDR2 is FQNNGV in the germline V gene. V was trimmed by 5 bases and J by 0 bases, leaving 23 bases between them. This CDR3 has 18 residues. The CDR3 protein is CASSRSRARAGDSYEQYF. DNA of the CDR3: TGTGCCAGCAGCCGTTCCAGGGCTCGAGCAGGGGACTCCTACGAGCAGTACTTC.

The CDR3 sequence is CASSVEGGRGLRMNTEAFF. In nucleotides, the CDR3 is TGTGCCAGCAGTGTCGAAGGGGGCAGGGGGCTTCGCATGAACACTGAAGCTTTCTTT. This chain connects TRBV7-9 to TRBJ1-1; 8 bases map to TRBD1. V lost 6 bases to trimming and J lost 0 bases; unmatched junction nucleotides: 18. This CDR3 contains 19 residues. Germline V gene sequence: CDR1 SEHNR, CDR2 FQNEAQ (reference sequence).

The chain joins TRBV6-6 to TRBJ2-5; D not resolved. Trimming took off 5 bases at V and 1 base at J, with 11 bases between the two ends. This CDR3 is 14 amino acids long. Germline V gives CDR1 MNHNY, CDR2 SVGAGI (reference sequence). The CDR3 coding sequence is TGTGCCAGCAGTACCTTAGGTCGCCAAGAGACCCAGTACTTC. This sequence encodes CASSTLGRQETQYF.

This clonotype was detected only a few times. CDR3 residues: CASSEWQYGYTF. CDR3 bases: TGTGCCAGCAGTGAATGGCAGTATGGCTACACCTTC. The rearrangement links TRBV2 to TRBJ1-2; D unclear. Trimming took off 2 bases at V and 5 bases at J, with 6 bases between the two ends. CDR1 and CDR2 (germline): SNHLY, FYNNEI. This CDR3 has 12 amino acids.

This clonotype was counted between two and nine times. This CDR3 reads CASSGQGANEQFF. CDR3 in DNA: TGTGCCAGCAGCGGACAGGGGGCCAATGAGCAGTTCTTC. The chain employs TRBV27 and TRBJ2-1, with 11 bases fitting TRBD1. Trimming at V came to 6 bases and at J to 6 bases, leaving 1 base not matched to a gene. The length of the CDR3 is 13 residues. Germline V CDR1 and CDR2: MNHEY, SMNVEV (reference sequence).

The V call is TRBV12-3 or TRBV12-4, the J call TRBJ1-5; D possibly corresponds to TRBD1 (6 bases). The V and J ends lost 4 bases and 5 bases respectively, with 12 bases between them. The CDR3 loop spans 14 amino acids. The CDR3 region has the DNA TGTGCCAGCAGTTACCTAGGGGGTCATCAGCCCCAGCATTTT. Its translation: CASSYLGGHQPQHF.

A few counts support this clonotype. DNA for the CDR3: TGCAGTGCGGGGGGGACTAGCGGATACAATGAGCAGTTCTTC. Translating it yields CSAGGTSGYNEQFF. The V gene is TRBV20-1, the J gene TRBJ2-1; TRBD2 agrees at 11 bases. The germline gives CDR1 DFQATT, CDR2 SNEGSKA (reference sequence). The J segment lost 4 bases and the V segment lost 6 bases, leaving 5 bases of the junction unmatched. The CDR3 consists of 14 residues.

This clonotype turned up a few times. V usage is TRBV3-1 and J usage is TRBJ2-5, with 7 nucleotides matching TRBD2. The CDR3 runs 16 residues. The J segment lost 3 bases and the V segment lost 1 base, leaving 8 bases of the junction unmatched. Germline CDR1 is LGHDT and CDR2 is YNNKEL (reference sequence). CDR3 in amino acids: CASSQGVGAGEETQYF. The CDR3 DNA reads TGTGCCAGCAGCCAAGGGGTCGGGGCGGGAGAAGAGACCCAGTACTTC.

This chain connects TRBV27 to TRBJ1-1, with unresolved D. The germline V gene encodes CDR1 MNHEY and CDR2 SMNVEV (reference sequence). This CDR3 is built from 13 residues. Trimming stripped 2 bases from V and 1 base from J, with 5 bases between. CDR3 coding DNA: TGTGCCAGCAGTTTAATTAGGAACACTGAAGCTTTCTTT. Protein sequence: CASSLIRNTEAFF.

This clonotype appeared a few times. A much larger clone sits a single nucleotide away, making a read error possible. The chain uses TRBV7-3 and TRBJ2-5; D is ambiguous. This CDR3 has 13 amino acids. Germline values: CDR1 SGHTA, CDR2 FQGTGA. Trimming removed 5 bases at V and 5 bases at J, with 12 bases between. CDR3 sequence (DNA): TGTGCCAGCAGCGTAAGTCTGGGGGAGACCCAGTACTTC. It specifies CASSVSLGETQYF.

The chain couples TRBV18 to TRBJ2-7; D is possibly TRBD2 (5 bases). With the DNA end fitting TRBJ2-5 better, the J assignment may be wrong. This CDR3 spans 12 amino acids. CDR1 and CDR2 (germline): KGHSH, LQKENI. This chain's CDR3 is CASSPGKETQYF. The CDR3 region has the DNA TGTGCCAGCTCACCCGGGAAAGAGACCCAGTACTTC.

J is TRBJ1-1 and V is TRBV20-1, with 11 bases fitting TRBD1. The germline V gene encodes CDR1 DFQATT and CDR2 SNEGSKA (reference sequence). The CDR3 loop spans 13 amino acids. J gave up 7 bases and V 6 bases, and 7 bases lay outside the gene matches. Here the CDR3 DNA reads TGCAGTGCACAGGACAGGGGGCGAGTTGAAGCTTTCTTT. Translating it yields CSAQDRGRVEAFF.

The chain carries TRBV19 and TRBJ2-4; TRBD1 aligns across 7 bases. The CDR3 is 17 amino acids. J lost 0 bases, V lost 5 bases, and 10 bases had no gene match. Per germline, CDR1 LNHDA and CDR2 SQIVND (reference sequence). The CDR3 spells CASSRDSQLLAKNIQYF. CDR3 nucleotides: TGTGCCAGTAGTCGGGACAGCCAACTCTTAGCCAAAAACATTCAGTACTTC.